The 2 T cell receptor beta chains listed next were all sequenced from one sample in a study of identical twins. Via MiXCR, TCRdb re-called the 5' RACE reads, giving one row per CDR3 protein. The repertoire includes about 530,000 distinct CDR3 sequences, 20% to 25% of them detected once, and 0.4% to 0.6% sits in the top ten. These same records also appear under a second study, on yellow fever vaccine responses in identical twins.

Sequenced: CD4+ T cells sorted from blood. Receptors were obtained from a woman under 30 in good health.

The chain uses TRBV4-1 and TRBJ1-5, with 7 bases matching TRBD1. The length of the CDR3 is 15 residues. V gave up 1 base and J gave up 3 bases; unmatched junction bases: 3. Germline values: CDR1 MGHRA, CDR2 YSYEKL. The CDR3 DNA reads as TGCGCCAGCAGCCAAGGGGGACAGATCAATCAGCCCCAGCATTTT. It translates to CASSQGGQINQPQHF.

The chain recombines TRBV7-8 with TRBJ1-4; D is unclear. Trimming shortened V by 0 bases and J by 7 bases, and 15 bases separated the two germline ends. CDR1 and CDR2 from the germline V gene are SGHVS and FQNEAQ. The CDR3 extends over 16 amino acids. For the CDR3, the DNA is TGTGCCAGCAGCTTAGCTGGTAAGGCAGGTGTTGAAAAACTGTTTTTT. The encoded protein is CASSLAGKAGVEKLFF.